The rows below give T cell receptor beta chains drawn from one sample of a study of shared clonotypes between healthy human individuals. Libraries were prepared by immunoSEQ multiplex PCR; TCRdb keeps only in-frame clonotypes and omits some of them. The sample lists a few hundred thousand clones, roughly 97% occurring once. Sequencing was performed on naive CD4+ T cells sorted from blood. Receptor source: a woman aged 30 to 39 in good health. Each CDR3 is given with its conserved first and last residue. A D gene is named only where the DNA matches it firmly. The size field is filled for only some rows; it gives once, few, many or a size class.

size,V,J,D,CDR3,DNA
.,TRBV11-2,TRBJ2-5,.,CASSQTGLGETQYF,TGTGCCAGCAGCCAAACAGGGTTGGGGGAGACCCAGTACTTC
.,TRBV11-3,TRBJ2-7,.,CASSRTTGEQYF,TGTGCCAGCAGCCGGACCACGGGTGAGCAGTACTTC
.,TRBV2,TRBJ1-3,.,CASGLLSSSGNTIYF,TGTGCCAGCGGGTTACTTTCTAGCTCTGGAAACACCATATATTTT
.,TRBV10-1,TRBJ2-7,TRBD2,CASSESAGVSEQYF,TGCGCCAGCAGTGAGTCGGCGGGGGTCAGCGAGCAGTACTTC
once,TRBV5-1,TRBJ2-1,.,CASSLEVAVESFF,TGCGCCAGCAGCTTGGAGGTAGCGGTGGAGTCGTTCTTC
.,TRBV6-1,TRBJ2-5,.,CASSEPMRQAYQETQYF,TGTGCCAGCAGTGAACCAATGCGACAGGCCTACCAAGAGACCCAGTACTTC
.,TRBV5-8,TRBJ2-3,.,CASSSTRFLADTQYF,TGTGCCAGCAGCTCGACTAGGTTCTTGGCAGATACGCAGTATTTT
.,TRBV4-1,TRBJ1-2,.,CASSQGHVRRANYGYTF,TGCGCCAGCAGCCAAGGTCACGTCCGAAGAGCTAACTATGGCTACACCTTC
.,TRBV5-4,TRBJ2-3,TRBD1,CASSLVGQAASDTQYF,TGTGCCAGCAGCTTGGTGGGACAGGCGGCGTCAGATACGCAGTATTTT
.,TRBV7-2,TRBJ2-7,TRBD1,CASSDPGTGLYEQYF,TGTGCCAGCAGCGACCCCGGGACAGGGCTCTACGAGCAGTACTTC
.,TRBV30,TRBJ2-1,.,CAWSPSSYNEQFF,TGTGCCTGGAGTCCCTCCTCCTACAATGAGCAGTTCTTC
.,TRBV6-5,TRBJ2-5,TRBD2,CASSSTSGRGKTQYF,TGTGCCAGCAGTTCGACTAGCGGGAGAGGGAAGACCCAGTACTTC
.,TRBV27,TRBJ2-7,TRBD2,CASSSWRLAGGISYEQYF,TGTGCCAGCAGTTCGTGGAGACTAGCGGGAGGGATCAGCTACGAGCAGTACTTC
.,TRBV10-3,TRBJ1-1,.,CAISGGPGVGLIF,TGTGCCATCAGTGGCGGTCCAGGCGTTGGGTTGATTTTT
.,TRBV29-1,TRBJ2-3,.,CSVEMGGTDTQYF,TGCAGCGTTGAAATGGGGGGCACAGATACGCAGTATTTT
.,TRBV10-1,TRBJ1-3,.,CASSPTGFSGNTIYF,TGCGCCAGCAGTCCCACAGGATTCTCTGGAAACACCATATATTTT
.,TRBV2,TRBJ1-5,.,CASSDRGAGQPQHF,TGTGCCAGCAGTGATAGGGGAGCTGGTCAGCCCCAGCATTTT
.,TRBV5-1,TRBJ2-5,TRBD2,CASSSTSGVETQYF,TGCGCCAGCAGCTCGACTAGCGGGGTGGAGACCCAGTACTTC
.,TRBV27,TRBJ2-2,TRBD2,CASSSRLAGVGSTGELFF,TGTGCCAGCAGTTCTCGTCTAGCGGGGGTGGGTAGCACCGGGGAGCTGTTTTTT
.,TRBV19,TRBJ1-2,TRBD1,CASNPRTGGNYGYTF,TGTGCCAGTAACCCAAGGACAGGGGGGAATTATGGCTACACCTTC
.,TRBV4-2,TRBJ1-1,.,CASSLGPGTEAFF,TGTGCCAGCAGCTTGGGTCCGGGAACTGAAGCTTTCTTT
.,TRBV15,TRBJ2-1,TRBD2,CATSATGVAGYGPYNEQFF,TGTGCCACCAGCGCCACGGGGGTAGCGGGATACGGGCCCTACAATGAGCAGTTCTTC
.,TRBV10-3,TRBJ1-2,.,CAISGKGRFYGYTF,TGTGCCATCAGTGGAAAGGGACGGTTCTATGGCTACACCTTC
.,TRBV19,TRBJ1-1,.,CASSITGIVEAFF,TGTGCCAGTAGTATAACAGGAATAGTTGAAGCTTTCTTT
.,TRBV29-1,TRBJ2-7,TRBD2,CSVQREAEQYF,TGCAGCGTACAGCGGGAGGCAGAGCAGTACTTC
.,TRBV28,TRBJ1-1,.,CASSPRGGTEAFF,TGTGCCAGCAGTCCTCGGGGGGGTACTGAAGCTTTCTTT
.,TRBV5-6,TRBJ2-7,.,CASSSLHEQYF,TGTGCCAGCAGCTCTCTTCACGAGCAGTACTTC
.,TRBV19,TRBJ2-6,.,CASSSSWSRSGANVLTF,TGTGCCAGTAGTAGCAGTTGGAGCCGCTCTGGGGCCAACGTCCTGACTTTC
.,TRBV28,TRBJ2-5,.,CASSLLAKGETQYF,TGTGCCAGCAGTTTACTCGCCAAGGGCGAGACCCAGTACTTC
once,TRBV10-2,TRBJ1-5,.,CASGGVQGNQPQHF,TGCGCCAGCGGCGGTGTACAGGGCAATCAGCCCCAGCATTTT
.,TRBV28,TRBJ2-7,.,CASSPPPAPYEQYF,TGTGCCAGCAGTCCCCCCCCAGCCCCCTACGAGCAGTACTTC
.,TRBV11-2,TRBJ2-1,.,CASSSPGHRYNEQFF,TGTGCCAGCAGCTCACCGGGACATCGCTACAATGAGCAGTTCTTC
.,TRBV5-1,TRBJ1-1,.,CASSWGTGRRNTEAFF,TGCGCCAGCAGCTGGGGGACGGGAAGGAGAAACACTGAAGCTTTCTTT
once,TRBV27,TRBJ2-2,.,CASSFREGELFF,TGTGCCAGCAGTTTCCGTGAGGGGGAGCTGTTTTTT
.,TRBV5-4,TRBJ2-3,.,CASSWSLEVGTDTQYF,TGTGCCAGCAGCTGGTCATTGGAGGTCGGCACAGATACGCAGTATTTT
.,TRBV2,TRBJ1-1,.,CASSEQGTEAFF,TGTGCCAGCAGTGAACAGGGCACTGAAGCTTTCTTT
.,TRBV10-2,TRBJ2-1,TRBD2,CASREKREKNNEQFF,TGCGCCAGCAGGGAAAAGCGGGAGAAGAACAATGAGCAGTTCTTC
.,TRBV5-1,TRBJ2-1,.,CASMTGQGTYNEQFF,TGCGCCAGCATGACCGGCCAGGGGACGTACAATGAGCAGTTCTTC
.,TRBV7-8,TRBJ1-2,.,CASSLPTNYGYTF,TGTGCCAGCAGCTTACCGACTAACTATGGCTACACCTTC
.,TRBV5-8,TRBJ1-2,.,CASSPDLSPYYGYTF,TGTGCCAGCAGCCCGGACCTTAGTCCCTACTATGGCTACACCTTC
.,TRBV27,TRBJ2-1,.,CASSHKQTRSEQFF,TGTGCCAGCAGTCACAAACAGACTAGAAGTGAGCAGTTCTTC
.,TRBV28,TRBJ2-2,.,CASSMSITGELFF,TGTGCCAGCAGTATGTCAATTACCGGGGAGCTGTTTTTT
.,TRBV18,TRBJ1-4,.,CASSTGATNEKLFF,TGTGCCAGCTCAACGGGGGCAACTAATGAAAAACTGTTTTTT
.,TRBV14,TRBJ2-2,.,CASSRDLNTGELFF,TGTGCCAGCAGCCGTGACCTAAACACCGGGGAGCTGTTTTTT
.,TRBV28,TRBJ1-1,.,CAIIRTGGTGEAFF,TGTGCCATCATCAGGACGGGAGGGACGGGTGAAGCTTTCTTT
once,TRBV11-2,TRBJ1-2,.,CASSLAQGSTGYTF,TGTGCCAGCAGCTTAGCGCAAGGATCCACTGGCTACACCTTC
.,TRBV4-1,TRBJ1-1,.,CASRDGRKNTEAFF,TGCGCCAGCAGGGATGGACGGAAGAACACTGAAGCTTTCTTT
.,TRBV11-2,TRBJ2-7,.,CASSLEGCGEQYF,TGTGCCAGCAGCTTAGAGGGGTGCGGGGAGCAGTACTTC